This TCR beta chain was recorded in a study of blood T cell repertoires in COVID-19. The CDR3 is 13 residues long. Germline loops: CDR1 SGHTA, CDR2 FQGNSA. V gave up 0 bases and J gave up 10 bases, with 12 bases separating them. Using immunoSEQ multiplex PCR, the repertoire was profiled, and TCRdb retains in-frame clones only, with some absent. The profile shows 320,000 or so clones, around nine tenths of them singletons. Recovered participants had two consecutive negative NP/OP PCR tests, healthcare professional clearance, or symptom resolution. The receptor's source is a man aged 55 to 69 who had recovered from COVID-19. Sample: PBMCs or T cells enriched from blood (not recorded which). The chain recombines TRBV7-2 with TRBJ1-2; D unresolved. The CDR3 sequence is CASSLAGREDYTF. The CDR3 DNA is TGTGCCAGCAGCTTAGCAGGGAGGGAGGACTACACCTTC.